This passage covers 25 T cell receptor beta chains from one sample sequenced in a study of circulating and synovial CD4+ cells in juvenile arthritis. Clones were sequenced by immunoSEQ multiplex PCR, and TCRdb holds only the in-frame ones, with some missing. The data contain over a thousand clones, approximately 91% of them singletons. The sequenced sample consisted of HLA-DR+ CD4+ T cells from blood. This sample's subset: circulating pathogenic-like lymphocytes, sorted as HLA-DR+CD14-CD3+CD4+CD25low/- blood T cells. These receptors originate from a human donor with juvenile idiopathic arthritis.

CDR3: CASSDQGSNEQFF. The DNA for the CDR3 is TGCGCCAGCAGTGACCAGGGTAGCAATGAGCAGTTCTTC. This chain joins TRBV10-1 and TRBJ2-1, with a weak D call TRBD1 (5 bases). The CDR3 has 13 residues. Trimming left V 3 bases short and J 6 bases short, with 9 bases between. Germline V gene sequence: CDR1 WNHNN, CDR2 SYGVQD (reference sequence).

This clone was seen a few times. The J gene is TRBJ2-5, the V gene TRBV6-5, with D possibly TRBD2 on 6 matching bases. Germline loops: CDR1 MNHEY, CDR2 SVGAGI. Trimming stripped 6 bases from V and 5 bases from J, with 16 bases between. The CDR3 length is 14 residues. The CDR3 sequence: CASRTYGSGETQYF. The CDR3 coding sequence is TGTGCCAGCAGAACCTACGGGAGCGGGGAGACCCAGTACTTC.

This clone was picked up a small number of times. The chain links TRBV9 to TRBJ1-3; D not resolved. The CDR3 has 15 residues. CDR1 is SGDLS and CDR2 is YYNGEE in the germline V gene. The V end lost 4 bases, the J end lost 3 bases, and 14 bases lay between the germline ends. In DNA form, the CDR3 reads TGTGCCAGCAGCCTGGGGAGGGTCAGTGGAAACACCATATATTTT. This sequence encodes CASSLGRVSGNTIYF.

The V call is TRBV5-6, the J call TRBJ2-5, with D perhaps TRBD1 (6 bases). Germline V gene sequence: CDR1 SGHDT, CDR2 YYEEEE. The germline V and J ends were trimmed by 3 bases and 5 bases, with 11 bases remaining between them. The length of the CDR3 is 13 residues. CDR3 residues: CASSYKGVETQYF. DNA for the CDR3: TGTGCCAGCAGCTACAAGGGGGTCGAGACCCAGTACTTC.

This clone was seen a single time. A junction boundary mismatches the germline segment, possibly from a read error. J is TRBJ2-3 and V is TRBV2; TRBD2 matches 14 bases. The CDR3 is made up of 18 amino acids. Germline assignment: CDR1 SNHLY and CDR2 FYNNEI. Here the CDR3 reads CASSQGLAGEPSTDTQYF. The CDR3 DNA is TGTGCCAGCAGCCAGGGACTAGCGGGGGAGCCGAGCACGGATACGCAGTATTTT.

This rearrangement joins TRBV15 to TRBJ1-1; weak D call: TRBD1 (6 bases). V lost 4 bases and J 5 bases, leaving 17 bases between the germline ends. The germline CDR1 and CDR2 sequences are LNHNV and YYDKDF (reference sequence). The CDR3 loop spans 15 amino acids. The CDR3 is CATSTSRGVSTEAFF. In DNA, the CDR3 is TGTGCCACCAGCACTAGCAGGGGAGTCAGTACTGAAGCTTTCTTT.

In this sample, this clone turned up once. The chain is built from TRBV6-5 and TRBJ2-7, with D possibly matching TRBD2 (6 bases). V lost 5 bases and J lost 3, with 14 bases in between. CDR1 MNHEY and CDR2 SVGAGI come from the germline V gene. This CDR3 is built from 14 residues. CDR3 region: CASSPGLAIYEQYF. CDR3 sequence (DNA): TGTGCCAGCAGTCCAGGTCTAGCGATCTACGAGCAGTACTTC.

CDR3 protein: CSVEDREDRAEAFF. As DNA, the CDR3 is TGCAGCGTTGAAGATCGGGAGGATCGGGCTGAAGCTTTCTTT. The chain employs TRBV29-1 and TRBJ1-1, with no clear D. The CDR3 extends over 14 amino acids. V was trimmed by 0 bases and J by 6 bases, leaving 14 bases between them. CDR1 is SQVTM, CDR2 ANQGSEA, per germline.

This clone was observed a few times. The chain combines TRBV7-9 with TRBJ2-3; tentative D call: TRBD1 (6 bases). Germline CDR1 is SEHNR and CDR2 is FQNEAQ (reference sequence). V was shortened by 0 bases and J by 3 bases, with 13 bases between the two germline ends. The CDR3 is made up of 16 amino acids. The CDR3 is CASSLAAGVRTDTQYF. DNA of the CDR3: TGTGCCAGCAGCTTAGCGGCAGGGGTAAGGACAGATACGCAGTATTTT.

This clone was recorded a few times. The chain combines TRBV5-1 with TRBJ1-3, with TRBD1 matching over 7 bases. The trim removed 4 bases at V and 0 bases at J, leaving 4 bases unmatched. The germline gives CDR1 SGHRS, CDR2 YFSETQ. The CDR3 length is 15 residues. The DNA for the CDR3 is TGCGCCAGCAGCATCGGGACAGACTCTGGAAACACCATATATTTT. Protein product: CASSIGTDSGNTIYF.

The chain couples TRBV28 to TRBJ1-5; D uncertain. Germline CDR1 reads MDHEN; CDR2 reads SYDVKM. V was trimmed by 5 bases and J by 0 bases, leaving 11 bases between them. This CDR3 is built from 15 residues. CDR3 DNA: TGTGCCAGCAGTCGCCCGTCTAATAGCAATCAGCCCCAGCATTTT. Protein product: CASSRPSNSNQPQHF.

This chain joins TRBV7-6 and TRBJ2-4; 7 nucleotides align to TRBD2. The germline V gene has CDR1 SGHVS and CDR2 FNYEAQ. The CDR3 covers 16 residues. The ends lost 5 bases at V and 0 bases at J; junction bases unmatched: 7. In DNA, the CDR3 is TGTGCCAGCAGCCCGGGGGGACCGCTAGCCAAAAACATTCAGTACTTC. It codes for CASSPGGPLAKNIQYF. Filled out from reference TRBV7-6 and TRBJ2-4, the complete variable domain reads GAGVSQSPRYKVTKRGQDVALRCDPISGHVSLYWYRQALGQGPEFLTYFNYEAQQDKSGLPNDRFSAERPEGSISTLTIQRTEQRDSAMYRCASSPGGPLAKNIQYFGAGTRLSVL.

The rearrangement joins TRBV5-8 to TRBJ2-2, with TRBD1 matching over 10 bases. This CDR3 is built from 17 residues. Trimming removed 3 bases from V and 1 base from J; junction bases left unmatched: 6. Germline V gene lookup returns CDR1 SGHTS and CDR2 YDEGEE. CDR3 nucleotides: TGTGCCAGCAGCTATCCCGGGACAGGGGTGAACACCGGGGAGCTGTTTTTT. This codes for CASSYPGTGVNTGELFF.

The rearrangement links TRBV5-1 to TRBJ2-1, with a weak D call TRBD1 (6 bases). The length of the CDR3 is 17 residues. Deletions cut 4 bases from V and 0 bases from J, with 17 bases between. The germline CDR1 and CDR2 sequences are SGHRS and YFSETQ. The CDR3 loop reads CASSPALTGHSYNEQFF. The CDR3 nucleotides are TGCGCCAGCAGCCCCGCCCTAACAGGGCACTCCTACAATGAGCAGTTCTTC. Using reference TRBV5-1 and TRBJ2-1 for the parts outside the CDR3, the full variable domain is KAGVTQTPRYLIKTRGQQVTLSCSPISGHRSVSWYQQTPGQGLQFLFEYFSETQRNKGNFPGRFSGRQFSNSRSEMNVSTLELGDSALYLCASSPALTGHSYNEQFFGPGTRLTVL.

This clone has more than one count but fewer than ten. The gene calls are TRBV2 and TRBJ1-2; TRBD1 matches 7 bases. Germline CDR1 and CDR2: SNHLY and FYNNEI. Germline trimming cut 5 bases from V and 7 bases from J; bases unmatched to any gene: 10. This CDR3 region has 14 residues. The chain's CDR3 is CASSRREGAAGYTF. In DNA, the CDR3 is TGTGCCAGCAGTAGGAGAGAGGGGGCAGCTGGCTACACCTTC.

This clone occurred once. V is TRBV7-8 and J is TRBJ2-3, with TRBD2 identical over 12 bases. Germline lookup yields CDR1 SGHVS and CDR2 FQNEAQ. The CDR3 has 16 residues. V was pared by 5 bases and J by 1 base, with 4 bases of the junction left unmatched. CDR3 region: CASSLWTSGGTDTQYF. The CDR3 DNA is TGTGCCAGCAGCCTCTGGACTAGCGGGGGCACAGATACGCAGTATTTT.

As concerns this clone: Its ends do not fully match the called genes, so a read error is possible. The chain recombines TRBV19 with TRBJ2-6, with a weak D call TRBD1 (6 bases). The CDR3 has 17 residues. Looked up from germline, CDR1 is LNHDA and CDR2 is SQIVND (reference sequence). CDR3 sequence reads: CASSVDRRSSGANVLTF. DNA for the CDR3: TGTGCCAGTAGTGTAGACAGGAGGAGCTCTGGGGCCAACGTCCTGACTTTC.

This chain joins TRBV7-6 and TRBJ2-5; D is uncertain. Per the germline V gene, CDR1 is SGHVS and CDR2 is FNYEAQ. The CDR3 totals 16 residues. Trimming left V 1 base short and J 4 bases short, with 16 bases between. The CDR3 nucleotides are TGTGCCAGCAGCTTAGAGGTTGGTGGCAGGTCAGAGACCCAGTACTTC. Translated: CASSLEVGGRSETQYF. The variable domain in full, with the rest retrieved from reference TRBV7-6 and TRBJ2-5, is GAGVSQSPRYKVTKRGQDVALRCDPISGHVSLYWYRQALGQGPEFLTYFNYEAQQDKSGLPNDRFSAERPEGSISTLTIQRTEQRDSAMYRCASSLEVGGRSETQYFGPGTRLLVL.

This clone was counted once. The chain has TRBV5-1 and TRBJ2-7, with TRBD2 identical over 9 bases. J was trimmed by 5 bases and V by 0 bases; bases with no gene match: 6. The CDR3 has 15 residues. Germline values: CDR1 SGHRS, CDR2 YFSETQ. The DNA of the CDR3 is TGCGCCAGCAGCTTGGGAGGCGGGGGGGCCAACGAGCAGTACTTC. It codes for CASSLGGGGANEQYF.

V and J are TRBV11-3 and TRBJ2-5; 12 bases align to TRBD2. J gave up 0 bases and V 1 base, and 0 bases lay outside the gene matches. This CDR3 region has 16 residues. CDR1 and CDR2 (germline): SGHNT, YENEEA. CDR3 nucleotides: TGTGCCAGCAGCTTAGGACTAGCGGGAGACCAAGAGACCCAGTACTTC. This sequence encodes CASSLGLAGDQETQYF.

The V and J genes are TRBV7-2 and TRBJ1-4; 11 bases align to TRBD1. The trim removed 1 base at V and 8 bases at J, leaving 12 bases unmatched. There are 18 residues in the CDR3. CDR1 and CDR2 (germline): SGHTA, FQGNSA. CDR3 nucleotide sequence: TGTGCCAGCAGCTTAGGACACCCCGGACAGGGGGCAGGAGAAAAACTGTTTTTT. It codes for CASSLGHPGQGAGEKLFF.

As DNA, the CDR3 is TGTGCCAGCAGCTTAGGACAGGTCTCCTACGAGCAGTACTTC. This translates into CASSLGQVSYEQYF. V usage is TRBV11-2 and J usage is TRBJ2-5; a weak D match, TRBD1 (6 bases). Near its end, the DNA agrees better with TRBJ2-7, so the J call may be wrong. The CDR3 consists of 14 residues. Per the germline V gene, CDR1 is SGHAT and CDR2 is FQNNGV.

The rearrangement joins TRBV15 to TRBJ2-3; perhaps TRBD2 as D (7 bases). Germline CDR1 and CDR2: LNHNV and YYDKDF (reference sequence). V was clipped by 0 bases and J by 3 bases, with 13 bases between them. The CDR3 runs 16 residues. The CDR3 region is CATSRDRGARTDTQYF. The CDR3, as DNA: TGTGCCACCAGCAGAGACCGGGGGGCCCGTACAGATACGCAGTATTTT.

V and J are TRBV7-2 and TRBJ2-3; 8 positions agree with TRBD1. Losses at the gene ends were 1 base for V and 4 bases for J; bases not matched to a gene: 7. Germline V gives CDR1 SGHTA, CDR2 FQGNSA. There are 16 residues in the CDR3. CDR3 nucleotide sequence: TGTGCCAGCAGCTTAGTAGCAGGGGGCCGGGCAGATACGCAGTATTTT. Amino acid sequence: CASSLVAGGRADTQYF. The full variable domain, in which reference TRBV7-2 and TRBJ2-3 provide the parts outside the CDR3, is GAGVSQSPSNKVTEKGKDVELRCDPISGHTALYWYRQSLGQGLEFLIYFQGNSAPDKSGLPSDRFSAERTGGSVSTLTIQRTQQEDSAVYLCASSLVAGGRADTQYFGPGTRLTVL.

The chain links TRBV30 to TRBJ2-1; TRBD2 might be the D (5 bases). This CDR3 comprises 14 residues. Germline CDR1 is GTSNPN and CDR2 is SVGIG (reference sequence). V was trimmed by 2 bases and J by 2 bases, leaving 10 bases between them. The CDR3 region is CAWSSGAPYNEQFF. CDR3 bases: TGTGCCTGGAGTAGCGGTGCCCCCTACAATGAGCAGTTCTTC.